This T cell receptor (beta chain) was obtained from a study of OX40 agonist ivuxolimab in advanced cancers. This clone was recorded once. Repertoires were generated with immunoSEQ multiplex PCR, while TCRdb's copy carries only in-frame clones and drops some. The data show over 60,000 clones, around 94% seen once. The germline gives CDR1 SGHAT, CDR2 FQNNGV. The J segment lost 8 bases and the V segment lost 5 bases, leaving 8 bases of the junction unmatched. The CDR3 is made up of 15 amino acids. The input for sequencing was CD4+ or CD8+ T cells sorted from blood, taken in a trial of the OX40 agonist ivuxolimab. The clonotype was recovered from an adult with an advanced solid tumor such as melanoma, head and neck, liver or kidney cancer. The chain recombines TRBV11-2 with TRBJ2-1, with 11 bases matching TRBD1. The CDR3 protein is CASSVAGQGAYEQFF. CDR3 DNA: TGTGCCAGCAGCGTAGCCGGACAGGGGGCCTATGAGCAGTTCTTC.